Each of the 32 T cell receptor beta chains below was sequenced from the same sample in a study of T cell changes during pregnancy in multiple sclerosis. Data came from immunoSEQ multiplex PCR; TCRdb stores just in-frame clones and leaves some out. The sample holds 90,000 to 120,000 clones, approximately 90% seen once. The sample consisted of peripheral blood, taken in the second trimester of pregnancy. The source is a female donor with multiple sclerosis, enrolled in a pregnancy study.

This chain joins TRBV7-3 and TRBJ2-7; 8 nucleotides agree with TRBD2. The trim removed 2 bases at V and 3 bases at J, leaving 6 bases unmatched. Germline V lookup: CDR1 SGHTA, CDR2 FQGTGA. The CDR3 covers 15 residues. The DNA for the CDR3 is TGTGCCAGCAGCTTAGGGCTAGCGGGTCTCTACGAGCAGTACTTC. Its translation: CASSLGLAGLYEQYF.

The chain uses TRBV7-9 and TRBJ1-6; TRBD1 might be the D (6 bases). V dropped 6 bases and J dropped 10 bases, with 13 bases sitting between them. Germline CDR1 and CDR2: SEHNR and FQNEAQ (reference sequence). CDR3 length equals 13 residues. CDR3 sequence reads: CASRPGVGSPLHF. The CDR3 coding sequence is TGTGCCAGCAGACCAGGGGTCGGCTCACCCCTCCACTTT.

The genes are TRBV27 and TRBJ2-1; 8 bases line up with TRBD2. V shed 2 bases and J 7 bases; nucleotides not matched to a gene: 10. Germline-derived CDR1 and CDR2 are MNHEY and SMNVEV (reference sequence). The CDR3 loop spans 16 amino acids. The CDR3 bases are TGTGCCAGCAGTTTAAGGAGCGGGGGAGGGATAAATGAGCAGTTCTTC. It translates to CASSLRSGGGINEQFF.

This chain links TRBV9 with TRBJ2-1; 11 bases fit TRBD2. Trimming at V came to 0 bases and at J to 5 bases, leaving 7 bases not matched to a gene. Germline loops: CDR1 SGDLS, CDR2 YYNGEE. The CDR3 extends over 17 amino acids. CDR3 coding DNA: TGTGCCAGCAGCGTAGCCGGTCTGGGACTAGCGGACAATGAGCAGTTCTTC. This codes for CASSVAGLGLADNEQFF.

The rearrangement links TRBV5-1 to TRBJ1-6, with D perhaps matching TRBD1 (6 bases). V was clipped by 5 bases and J by 6 bases, with 15 bases between them. Germline loops: CDR1 SGHRS, CDR2 YFSETQ. The CDR3 covers 15 residues. The CDR3 is CASSSGVMGNSPLHF. The CDR3 nucleotides are TGCGCCAGCAGTTCAGGGGTTATGGGTAATTCACCCCTCCACTTT.

This clone has just one count. This chain joins TRBV27 and TRBJ1-5; D unresolved. The V and J ends lost 3 bases and 9 bases respectively, with 9 bases between them. The CDR3 totals 12 residues. Germline CDR1 is MNHEY and CDR2 is SMNVEV (reference sequence). The CDR3 nucleotides read TGTGCCAGCAGTTTCCTCTCGGGGCCCCAGCATTTT. As protein: CASSFLSGPQHF.

This chain links TRBV29-1 with TRBJ2-7, with 7 nucleotides matching TRBD2. CDR1 is SQVTM, CDR2 ANQGSEA, per germline. The CDR3 consists of 10 residues. After removal of 4 bases from V and 6 bases from J, the junction contained 0 bases not matched to a gene. CDR3 nucleotide sequence: TGCAGCGTTGGGGGGGGCGAGCAGTACTTC. Translation gives CSVGGGEQYF.

This chain connects TRBV28 to TRBJ1-4; D gene uncertain. CDR3 length equals 14 residues. V was cut by 2 bases and J by 7 bases, with 11 bases left in between. Germline V gene sequence: CDR1 MDHEN, CDR2 SYDVKM. CDR3 loop: CASSLGGSGEKLFF. CDR3 nucleotide sequence: TGTGCCAGCAGTTTAGGAGGGTCGGGTGAAAAACTGTTTTTT.

The chain links TRBV7-8 to TRBJ2-1; D is unclear. The CDR3 sequence is 15 residues long. Trimming stripped 3 bases from V and 0 bases from J, with 9 bases between. Germline CDR1 SGHVS, CDR2 FQNEAQ. CDR3: CASSFIPSSYNEQFF. Written as DNA, the CDR3 is TGTGCCAGCAGCTTTATTCCGAGCTCCTACAATGAGCAGTTCTTC.

The rearrangement joins TRBV5-1 to TRBJ2-7; D perhaps matches TRBD1 (6 bases). Germline values: CDR1 SGHRS, CDR2 YFSETQ. The CDR3 is 15 residues long. V shed 4 bases and J shed 0 bases, with 14 bases lying between them. CDR3 sequence (DNA): TGCGCCAGCAGCCCGGACGGGACAACCTCCTACGAGCAGTACTTC. Amino acid sequence: CASSPDGTTSYEQYF.

The rearrangement joins TRBV18 to TRBJ2-7; D gene unclear. V was clipped by 3 bases and J by 6 bases, with 9 bases between them. This CDR3 region has 12 residues. The germline gives CDR1 KGHSH, CDR2 LQKENI. The CDR3 nucleotides read TGTGCCAGCTCACCCAGGAATGGCGAGCAGTACTTC. Translated: CASSPRNGEQYF.

The CDR3 coding sequence is TGTGCCAGCGCCACGGGGGGTATTAGCAATCAGCCCCAGCATTTT. It encodes CASATGGISNQPQHF. The chain has TRBV19 and TRBJ1-5; a possible D gene is TRBD1 (5 bases). The CDR3 is made up of 15 amino acids. V lost 9 bases and J 0 bases, leaving 15 bases between the germline ends. CDR1 and CDR2 from the germline V gene are LNHDA and SQIVND (reference sequence).

The chain recombines TRBV6-4 with TRBJ1-1; D unclear. V was trimmed by 6 bases and J by 1 base, leaving 12 bases between them. Germline V lookup: CDR1 MRHNA, CDR2 SNTAGT. CDR3 length: 14 amino acids. The DNA for the CDR3 is TGTGCCAGCAGGGCGGAGGGCCCGAACACTGAAGCTTTCTTT. It translates to CASRAEGPNTEAFF.

CDR3 residues: CASRAGQGYTEAFF. The CDR3 DNA reads as TGTGCCAGCAGGGCGGGACAGGGGTACACTGAAGCTTTCTTT. V gene TRBV2 combines with J gene TRBJ1-1; 10 bases align to TRBD1. J lost 3 bases, V lost 6 bases, and 4 bases had no gene match. Germline lookup yields CDR1 SNHLY and CDR2 FYNNEI. The length of the CDR3 is 14 residues. The full variable domain, its missing parts supplied by reference TRBV2 and TRBJ1-1, is EPEVTQTPSHQVTQMGQEVILRCVPISNHLYFYWYRQILGQKVEFLVSFYNNEISEKSEIFDDQFSVERPDGSNFTLKIRSTKLEDSAMYFCASRAGQGYTEAFFGQGTRLTVV.

The chain couples TRBV30 to TRBJ2-2; 16 bases map to TRBD2. Trimming at V came to 3 bases and at J to 4 bases, leaving 5 bases not matched to a gene. The CDR3 loop spans 17 amino acids. Germline values: CDR1 GTSNPN, CDR2 SVGIG (reference sequence). The CDR3 reads CAWRGLAGGRFTGELFF. The CDR3, as DNA: TGTGCCTGGAGGGGACTAGCGGGAGGGCGTTTCACCGGGGAGCTGTTTTTT.

This chain links TRBV7-2 with TRBJ2-4, with 10 bases identical to TRBD1. Germline CDR1 SGHTA, CDR2 FQGNSA. This CDR3 spans 15 amino acids. Losses at the gene ends were 2 bases for V and 8 bases for J; bases not matched to a gene: 6. The CDR3 is CASSLLRQGADIQYF. The CDR3 DNA reads TGTGCCAGCAGCTTATTGAGACAGGGGGCGGACATTCAGTACTTC.

This chain links TRBV5-5 with TRBJ1-5, with D tentatively TRBD1 (6 bases). From germline, CDR1 is SGHKS and CDR2 YYEKEE (reference sequence). V dropped 4 bases and J dropped 7 bases, with 21 bases sitting between them. The CDR3 is 16 residues long. CDR3 in DNA: TGTGCCAGCAGCCTTGGGGGGGCCCCTTATGGACAGCCCCAGCATTTT. As protein: CASSLGGAPYGQPQHF. Variable domain in full (rest from reference TRBV5-5 and TRBJ1-5): DAGVTQSPTHLIKTRGQQVTLRCSPISGHKSVSWYQQVLGQGPQFIFQYYEKEERGRGNFPDRFSARQFPNYSSELNVNALLLGDSALYLCASSLGGAPYGQPQHFGDGTRLSIL.

In its sample, this clone was seen once. V usage is TRBV2 and J usage is TRBJ2-2; a weak D match, TRBD2 (7 bases). Trimming stripped 6 bases from V and 2 bases from J, with 16 bases between. The CDR3 extends over 16 amino acids. Germline V CDR1 and CDR2: SNHLY, FYNNEI. CDR3 in amino acids: CASRGGPTQNTGELFF. CDR3 in DNA: TGTGCCAGCAGGGGGGGGCCTACCCAAAACACCGGGGAGCTGTTTTTT.

This chain uses TRBV13 with TRBJ1-5, with a possible D match to TRBD1 (6 bases). Per the germline V gene, CDR1 is PRHDT and CDR2 is FYEKMQ (reference sequence). CDR3 length equals 12 residues. Trimming removed 5 bases from V and 7 bases from J, with 9 bases in between. The CDR3 coding sequence is TGTGCCAGCAGCCTCGGACAGCAGCCCCAGCATTTT. Translation gives CASSLGQQPQHF.

The V and J genes are TRBV9 and TRBJ2-7; no clear D. The CDR3 totals 14 residues. V lost 0 bases and J lost 6, with 13 bases in between. Germline loops: CDR1 SGDLS, CDR2 YYNGEE. In nucleotides, the CDR3 is TGTGCCAGCAGCGTAGAACCGATCAAGCGCGAGCAGTACTTC. It codes for CASSVEPIKREQYF.

This clone was seen a single time. The rearrangement uses TRBV19 and TRBJ2-1, with D tentatively TRBD2 (6 bases). Deletions cut 10 bases from V and 4 bases from J, with 17 bases between. This CDR3 is 14 amino acids long. Per germline, CDR1 LNHDA and CDR2 SQIVND (reference sequence). DNA of the CDR3: TGTGCCACTCGTCCGGGACTTCAATACAATGAGCAGTTCTTC. Residues: CATRPGLQYNEQFF.

The gene calls are TRBV5-5 and TRBJ2-1, with 8 positions matching TRBD1. Per the germline V gene, CDR1 is SGHKS and CDR2 is YYEKEE (reference sequence). Germline trimming cut 6 bases from V and 7 bases from J; bases unmatched to any gene: 12. The CDR3 is made up of 15 amino acids. The DNA for the CDR3 is TGTGCCAGCATCTCGGACAGGGTGGTTAGAAATGAGCAGTTCTTC. Its protein is CASISDRVVRNEQFF.

This chain links TRBV2 with TRBJ1-2; unclear D gene. The CDR3 runs to 14 residues. The germline V and J ends were trimmed by 3 bases and 4 bases, with 12 bases remaining between them. Germline V gene lookup returns CDR1 SNHLY and CDR2 FYNNEI. CDR3 protein: CASSEIQTTYGYTF. DNA for the CDR3: TGTGCCAGCAGTGAGATACAGACTACCTATGGCTACACCTTC.

The rearrangement uses TRBV7-9 and TRBJ1-1, with D uncertain. V was shortened by 0 bases and J by 8 bases, with 13 bases between the two germline ends. This CDR3 spans 14 amino acids. The germline gives CDR1 SEHNR, CDR2 FQNEAQ (reference sequence). CDR3 nucleotides: TGTGCCAGCAGCTTAGCGCTATCGGGAGTGGAAGCTTTCTTT. It codes for CASSLALSGVEAFF.

The chain uses TRBV7-9 and TRBJ2-1; TRBD2 might be the D (7 bases). The ends were cut back, 10 bases at V and 3 bases at J, with 19 bases in the middle. The CDR3 extends over 15 amino acids. Germline V gives CDR1 SEHNR, CDR2 FQNEAQ (reference sequence). CDR3 sequence reads: CATPVGGQVYNEQFF. Here the CDR3 DNA reads TGTGCCACCCCAGTCGGGGGGCAGGTCTACAATGAGCAGTTCTTC.

This clone was counted once. The V gene is TRBV5-4, the J gene TRBJ1-6; 8 nucleotides match TRBD1. The CDR3 is 14 amino acids. V trimming: 0 bases; J trimming: 7 bases; junction bases outside the gene matches: 0. The germline V gene encodes CDR1 SGHNT and CDR2 YYREEE (reference sequence). As DNA, the CDR3 is TGTGCCAGCAGCTTGGGACAGGGGAATTCACCCCTCCACTTT. Protein product: CASSLGQGNSPLHF.

The chain employs TRBV7-8 and TRBJ2-7; D is uncertain. This CDR3 has 15 residues. Germline lookup yields CDR1 SGHVS and CDR2 FQNEAQ. Between the trimmed V and J ends, which lost 1 base and 3 bases, there was a span of 13 bases. The CDR3 region is CASSLEVSPYYEQYF. The CDR3 region has the DNA TGTGCCAGCAGCTTAGAAGTATCGCCCTACTACGAGCAGTACTTC.

This rearrangement joins TRBV5-4 to TRBJ2-5; possibly TRBD2 for D (6 bases). Trimming left V 4 bases short and J 2 bases short, with 15 bases between. Germline V gives CDR1 SGHNT, CDR2 YYREEE (reference sequence). The CDR3 contains 15 residues. CDR3: CASSPPGRGQETQYF. CDR3 bases: TGTGCCAGCAGCCCCCCGGGGCGGGGACAAGAGACCCAGTACTTC. The whole variable domain, remainder taken from reference TRBV5-4 and TRBJ2-5, is ETGVTQSPTHLIKTRGQQVTLRCSSQSGHNTVSWYQQALGQGPQFIFQYYREEENGRGNFPPRFSGLQFPNYSSELNVNALELDDSALYLCASSPPGRGQETQYFGPGTRLLVL.

The V call is TRBV18, the J call TRBJ1-1; TRBD1 is a possible D gene (5 bases). The CDR3 loop spans 15 amino acids. Trimming shortened V by 3 bases and J by 5 bases, and 16 bases separated the two germline ends. The germline gives CDR1 KGHSH, CDR2 LQKENI. The CDR3 DNA reads TGTGCCAGCTCACCTAAGGGACTCCTCGGAACTGAAGCTTTCTTT. Translating it yields CASSPKGLLGTEAFF.

CDR3 sequence: CASSESYSNQPQHF. The CDR3 DNA is TGTGCCAGCAGTGAATCCTATAGCAATCAGCCCCAGCATTTT. This chain links TRBV2 with TRBJ1-5; no clear D gene. Between the trimmed V and J ends, which lost 2 bases and 0 bases, there was a span of 5 bases. The germline gives CDR1 SNHLY, CDR2 FYNNEI. CDR3 length equals 14 residues.

J is TRBJ2-5 and V is TRBV28; 9 positions agree with TRBD1. The germline V gene encodes CDR1 MDHEN and CDR2 SYDVKM. V gave up 6 bases and J gave up 4 bases; unmatched junction bases: 6. There are 14 residues in the CDR3. The CDR3 bases are TGTGCCAGCAGAATGGACAGGGGCGTAGAGACCCAGTACTTC. It specifies CASRMDRGVETQYF.

The chain combines TRBV2 with TRBJ1-1; D perhaps matches TRBD1 (5 bases). Trimming stripped 2 bases from V and 4 bases from J, with 11 bases between. CDR1 and CDR2 (germline): SNHLY, FYNNEI. CDR3 length: 14 amino acids. The CDR3 DNA follows: TGTGCCAGCAGTGAACAGGGTAGTAGCACTGAAGCTTTCTTT. Its protein product is CASSEQGSSTEAFF.